This T cell receptor beta chain was identified in a study of cytomegalovirus exposure and HLA in healthy donors. Overall study results and limits: Association of a missense DCLRE1C variant with TCR beta V- and J-gene trimming was reported in a later analysis. The number of N-insertions in an Asian-associated ancestry cluster was reportedly below the approximately 700-donor mean in a later analysis.

Vbeta (60) and Jbeta (13) primers were used in the PCR. Libraries were prepared by immunoSEQ multiplex PCR; TCRdb keeps only in-frame clonotypes and omits some of them. Among about 160,000 clones, almost 85% were seen once, and the ten largest hold 0.38%. In regard to this clone: Antigen unknown.

V was cut by 4 bases and J by 0 bases, with 19 bases left in between. This CDR3 comprises 17 residues. The germline V gene encodes CDR1 GTSNPN and CDR2 SVGIG (reference sequence). This receptor was taken from a boy aged 2 to 10 in good health and CMV-seronegative. Sequenced input: PBMCs. V gene TRBV30 combines with J gene TRBJ1-3, with D unclear. CDR3 coding DNA: TGTGCCTGGATGTACGCAGGAGGCAGACTCTCTGGAAACACCATATATTTT. As protein: CAWMYAGGRLSGNTIYF.